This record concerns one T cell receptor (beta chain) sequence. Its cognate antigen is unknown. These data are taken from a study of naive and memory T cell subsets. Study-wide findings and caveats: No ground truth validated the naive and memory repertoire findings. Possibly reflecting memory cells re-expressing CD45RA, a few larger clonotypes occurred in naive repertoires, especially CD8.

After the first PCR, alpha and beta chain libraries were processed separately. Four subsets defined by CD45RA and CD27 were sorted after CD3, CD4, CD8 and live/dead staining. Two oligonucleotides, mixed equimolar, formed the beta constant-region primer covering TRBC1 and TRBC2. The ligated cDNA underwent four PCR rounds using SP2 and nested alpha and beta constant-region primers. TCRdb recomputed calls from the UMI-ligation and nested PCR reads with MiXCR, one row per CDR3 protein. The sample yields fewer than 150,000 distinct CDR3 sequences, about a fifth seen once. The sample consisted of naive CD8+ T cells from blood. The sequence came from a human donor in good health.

The CDR3 nucleotides are TGTGCCAGCAGTACCTTTTCGACAGGCGACGAGCAGTACTTC. Translating it yields CASSTFSTGDEQYF. The chain joins TRBV6-5 to TRBJ2-7, with D possibly being TRBD1 (6 bases). Trimming took 5 bases from V and 5 from J, leaving 16 bases between them. The CDR3 totals 14 residues. CDR1 and CDR2 (germline): MNHEY, SVGAGI.